A selection of T cell receptor beta chains follows, all from one sample in a study of blood T cell repertoires in COVID-19. Using immunoSEQ multiplex PCR, the repertoire was profiled, and TCRdb retains in-frame clones only, with some absent. This repertoire shows roughly 60,000 clones, approximately 80% found once; its top ten account for roughly 5.8%. Sample: peripheral blood. These receptors were collected from a human donor in a cohort sampled during active or convalescent COVID-19. Each CDR3 is given with its conserved first and last residue. D genes are given only for firm matches. Not all rows give a size; the values are once, few, many and, for expanded clones, a class.

clone_size	v_call	j_call	d_call	cdr3_aa	cdr3_nt
-	TRBV9	TRBJ1-4	TRBD1	CASSPQSGGTNEKLFF	TGTGCCAGCAGTCCTCAATCAGGGGGAACTAATGAAAAACTGTTTTTT
-	TRBV5-1	TRBJ2-3	TRBD2	CASSFSGGADTQYF	TGCGCCAGCAGCTTTAGCGGGGGGGCAGATACGCAGTATTTT
-	TRBV3-1/TRBV3-2	TRBJ2-3	TRBD2	CASSQVAGGGTDTQYF	TGTGCCAGCTCTCAGGTGGCGGGGGGGGGCACAGATACGCAGTATTTT
-	TRBV5-1	TRBJ1-1	-	CASSLGGSVKTEAFF	TGCGCCAGCAGCTTGGGAGGGTCTGTAAAAACTGAAGCTTTCTTT
-	TRBV6-6	TRBJ2-1	TRBD1	CASRPLGQGAVNEQFF	TGTGCCAGCAGACCACTGGGACAGGGGGCAGTCAATGAGCAGTTCTTC
many	TRBV6-5	TRBJ1-2	-	CASSLPGDGYTF	TGTGCCAGCAGTTTACCGGGGGATGGCTACACCTTC
-	TRBV6-5	TRBJ1-3	-	CASSTSGVSGNTIYF	TGTGCCAGCAGTACATCAGGGGTCTCTGGAAACACCATATATTTT
few	TRBV7-2	TRBJ1-2	TRBD1	CASSTRGQGAHGYTF	TGTGCCAGCAGCACCCGAGGACAGGGGGCCCATGGCTACACCTTC
-	TRBV19	TRBJ1-3	TRBD1	CATPGQGNSGNTIYF	TGTGCCACTCCGGGACAGGGGAACTCTGGAAACACCATATATTTT
-	TRBV7-2	TRBJ1-4	TRBD1	CASSSLSGQGDEKLFF	TGTGCCAGCAGCTCCCTAAGCGGACAGGGAGATGAAAAACTGTTTTTT
-	TRBV6-5	TRBJ2-7	-	CASSLTGIGDEQYF	TGTGCCAGCAGTTTAACAGGTATTGGCGACGAGCAGTACTTC
-	TRBV10-3	TRBJ2-3	TRBD2	CAISQIAGGTGADTQYF	TGTGCCATCAGCCAGATAGCGGGGGGCACCGGGGCAGATACGCAGTATTTT